This T cell receptor beta chain was documented in a study of T cells in Graves' hyperthyroidism and ophthalmopathy. This clonotype was recorded a few times. Over 18 months, lack of ophthalmopathy progression marked Graves' hyperthyroidism as stable. Using RNA transcripts as the source, TCR beta CDR3 regions were amplified. First-round RT-PCR targeting the TCR CDR3 was performed with the HTBI primer set. TCRdb recomputed calls from the multiplex PCR reads with MiXCR, one row per CDR3 protein. The table shows roughly 750,000 distinct CDR3 sequences, with 15% to 20% occurring only once. In germline, CDR1 is SGHRS, CDR2 YFSETQ. After removal of 1 base from V and 8 bases from J, the junction contained 7 bases not matched to a gene. The CDR3 covers 17 residues.

The specimen sequenced was blood. The clonotype was recovered from a man younger than 35 with Graves' hyperthyroidism. The rearrangement uses TRBV5-1 and TRBJ2-2; 14 bases line up with TRBD2. The CDR3 loop is CASSLSAGTSGRGELFF. The CDR3 DNA reads as TGCGCCAGCAGCTTGTCCGCAGGGACTAGCGGGAGAGGGGAGCTGTTTTTT.